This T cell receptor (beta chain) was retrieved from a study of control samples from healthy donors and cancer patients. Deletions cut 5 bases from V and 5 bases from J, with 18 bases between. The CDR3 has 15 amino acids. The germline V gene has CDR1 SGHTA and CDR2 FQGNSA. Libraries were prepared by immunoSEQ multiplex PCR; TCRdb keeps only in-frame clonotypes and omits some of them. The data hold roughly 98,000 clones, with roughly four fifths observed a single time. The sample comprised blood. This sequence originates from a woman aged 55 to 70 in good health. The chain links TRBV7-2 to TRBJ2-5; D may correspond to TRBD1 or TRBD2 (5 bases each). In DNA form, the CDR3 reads TGTGCCAGCAGCCCAAAGGGACGGGGAGAGGAGACCCAGTACTTC. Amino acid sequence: CASSPKGRGEETQYF.